Below, one T cell receptor beta chain is given with its context. The sample belongs to a study of blood T cell repertoires in COVID-19. On the study more broadly: The United States, Italy and Spain supplied acute and convalescent COVID-19 samples.

Source study methods: It was from reference gene primer amplification that nucleated cell counts were estimated. Data came from immunoSEQ multiplex PCR; TCRdb stores just in-frame clones and leaves some out. The V and J calls and clone size come from that table; D and trimming were worked out from the DNA. The sample yields approximately 300,000 clones, around nine tenths seen once. The source material was PBMCs or T cells enriched from blood (not recorded which). The clonotype originates from a man aged 55 to 70 who had recovered from COVID-19.

CDR3: CSVEDRGQSRAFF. CDR3 coding DNA: TGCAGCGTTGAAGATCGTGGGCAGAGCCGAGCTTTCTTT. The chain joins TRBV29-1 to TRBJ1-1; D uncertain. Trimming took 0 bases from V and 10 from J, leaving 15 bases between them. Germline values: CDR1 SQVTM, CDR2 ANQGSEA. The CDR3 sequence is 13 residues long.